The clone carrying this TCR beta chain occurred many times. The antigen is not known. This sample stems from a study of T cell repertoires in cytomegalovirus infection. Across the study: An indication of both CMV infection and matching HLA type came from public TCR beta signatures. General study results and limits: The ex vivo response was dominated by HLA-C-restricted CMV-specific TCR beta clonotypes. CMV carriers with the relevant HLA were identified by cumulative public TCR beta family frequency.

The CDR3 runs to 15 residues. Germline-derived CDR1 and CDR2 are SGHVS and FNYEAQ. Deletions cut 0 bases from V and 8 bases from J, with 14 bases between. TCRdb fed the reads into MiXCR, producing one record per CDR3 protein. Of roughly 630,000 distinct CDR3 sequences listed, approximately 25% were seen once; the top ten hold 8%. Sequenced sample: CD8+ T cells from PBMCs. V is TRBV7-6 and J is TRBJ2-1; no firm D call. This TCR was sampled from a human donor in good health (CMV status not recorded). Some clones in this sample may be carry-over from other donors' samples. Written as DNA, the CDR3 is TGTGCCAGCAGCTTAGCCCTGGCTCCAAAGGATGAGCAGTTCTTC. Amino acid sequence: CASSLALAPKDEQFF.